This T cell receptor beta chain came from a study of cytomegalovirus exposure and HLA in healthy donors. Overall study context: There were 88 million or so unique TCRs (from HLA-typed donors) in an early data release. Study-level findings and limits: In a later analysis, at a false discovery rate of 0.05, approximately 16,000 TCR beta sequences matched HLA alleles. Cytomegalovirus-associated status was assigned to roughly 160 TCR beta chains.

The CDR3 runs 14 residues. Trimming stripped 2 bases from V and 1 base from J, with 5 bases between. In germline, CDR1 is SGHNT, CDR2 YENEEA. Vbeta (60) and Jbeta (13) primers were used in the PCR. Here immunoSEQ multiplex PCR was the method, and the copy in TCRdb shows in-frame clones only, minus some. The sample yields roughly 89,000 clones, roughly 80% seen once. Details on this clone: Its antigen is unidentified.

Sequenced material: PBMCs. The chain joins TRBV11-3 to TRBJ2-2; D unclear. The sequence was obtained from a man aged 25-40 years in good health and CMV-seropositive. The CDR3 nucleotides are TGTGCCAGCAGCTTACAGCGGAACACCGGGGAGCTGTTTTTT. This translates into CASSLQRNTGELFF.